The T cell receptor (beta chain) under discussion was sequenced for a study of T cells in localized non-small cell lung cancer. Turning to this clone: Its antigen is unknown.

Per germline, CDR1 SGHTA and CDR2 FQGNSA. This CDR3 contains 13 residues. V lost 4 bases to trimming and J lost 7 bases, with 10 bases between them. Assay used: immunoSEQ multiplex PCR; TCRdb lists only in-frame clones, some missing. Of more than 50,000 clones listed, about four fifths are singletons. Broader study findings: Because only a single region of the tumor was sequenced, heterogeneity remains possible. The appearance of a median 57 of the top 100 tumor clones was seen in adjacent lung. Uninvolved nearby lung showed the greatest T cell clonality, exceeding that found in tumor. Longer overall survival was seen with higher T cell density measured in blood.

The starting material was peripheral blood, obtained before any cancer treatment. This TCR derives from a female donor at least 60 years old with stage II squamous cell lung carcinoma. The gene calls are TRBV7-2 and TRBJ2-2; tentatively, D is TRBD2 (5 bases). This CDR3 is CASSSTEGGELFF. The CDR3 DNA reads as TGTGCCAGCAGCTCTACAGAGGGCGGGGAGCTGTTTTTT.